One TCR beta chain is described in this entry. Its antigen remains unidentified. Broader study findings: Tumor Tregs overlapped most with tumor, then blood, naive CD4+ cells.

Full-length variable regions came from constant-region reverse primers plus semi-nested Nested Universal Primer A PCR. TCRdb re-called the 5' RACE reads with MiXCR, one entry per CDR3 protein. This table holds around 57,000 distinct CDR3 sequences, roughly 30% found once. The CDR3 length is 11 residues. Trimming stripped 7 bases from V and 7 bases from J, with 10 bases between. Germline lookup yields CDR1 MNHEY and CDR2 SVGEGT. This TCR was sampled from a female donor with breast cancer. Specimen: tumor-infiltrating memory CD4+ T cells sorted from the breast tumor. Subset: memory CD4+ T cells, CD4+CD45RO+CD25-. This chain uses TRBV6-2 or TRBV6-3 with TRBJ1-1; a possible D gene is TRBD1 (6 bases). The CDR3, as DNA: TGTGCCAGCAAGGACAGCGGTGAAGCTTTCTTT. Amino acid sequence: CASKDSGEAFF.